This paragraph reports one TCR beta chain. This record belongs to a study of blood T cell repertoires in COVID-19. Study-level information: Samples representing acute and convalescent COVID-19 were sourced from the United States, Italy and Spain. The analysed material was cDNA or gDNA that came from T cells, B-cell-depleted T cells, or PBMCs.

Original handling: Reference gene primer amplification gave estimated nucleated cell counts. The assay was immunoSEQ multiplex PCR, and TCRdb's table has in-frame clones only and misses some. From that table come the V and J calls and clone size; the DNA was used to work out D and trimming. The table records about 210,000 clones, around four fifths of them present only once. The TCR comes from a man in his fifties or sixties with active or convalescent COVID-19. Sequencing was carried out using peripheral blood.

As DNA, the CDR3 is TGTGCCAGTAGTATAGAAGCGGGGATTAAAGATACGCAGTATTTT. Amino acid sequence: CASSIEAGIKDTQYF. The chain has TRBV19 and TRBJ2-3; the match to TRBD2 covers 7 bases. Trimming took 0 bases from V and 5 from J; bases not matched to a gene: 5. The germline gives CDR1 LNHDA, CDR2 SQIVND (reference sequence). This CDR3 comprises 15 residues.